The 12 T cell receptor beta chains in this list originate from one sample, sequenced in a study of T-cell reconstitution after alpha-beta-depleted transplantation in children. TCRbeta library preparation incorporated unique molecular identifiers. TCRdb re-analysed the PCR reads in MiXCR, keeping a single row per CDR3 protein. The table records 700,000 to 950,000 distinct CDR3 sequences, less than 20% of them present only once. Here the sequenced sample was PBMCs, mostly from graft donor cells, taken 360 days after TCRalphabeta/CD19-depleted stem cell transplant. The receptors shown here come from a male patient younger than 18 who had a stem cell transplant for acute lymphoblastic leukemia, so the T cells may come from the graft donor.

This clonotype has only a few counts. The chain is built from TRBV20-1 and TRBJ1-4; 7 nucleotides align to TRBD1. V dropped 0 bases and J dropped 5; count of bases not matched to a gene: 18. The CDR3 has 19 residues. Germline CDR1 is DFQATT and CDR2 is SNEGSKA (reference sequence). The CDR3 loop is CSAREVRDSPLWGNEKLFF. The CDR3 nucleotides read TGCAGTGCTAGAGAGGTCCGGGACAGTCCCCTCTGGGGCAATGAAAAACTGTTTTTT.

The rearrangement uses TRBV20-1 and TRBJ1-4, with 9 nucleotides matching TRBD1. The CDR3 sequence is 14 residues long. J lost 8 bases, V lost 5 bases, and 9 bases had no gene match. The germline V gene encodes CDR1 DFQATT and CDR2 SNEGSKA (reference sequence). The CDR3 DNA is TGCAGTGCTGGACAGGGGACCCCTAGGGAAAAACTGTTTTTT. Translation: CSAGQGTPREKLFF.

This clonotype has a count of ten or more. The CDR3 DNA sequence: TGTGCCAGCAGCTTGGGGCTTACACAAGAGACCCAGTACTTC. It is translated as CASSLGLTQETQYF. The chain employs TRBV7-3 and TRBJ2-5; maybe TRBD1 (5 bases). The CDR3 extends over 14 amino acids. Germline CDR1 is SGHTA and CDR2 is FQGTGA. The V end was cut by 3 bases, the J end by 2 bases, with 10 bases between. Supplemented by reference TRBV7-3 and TRBJ2-5, the full variable domain reads GAGVSQTPSNKVTEKGKYVELRCDPISGHTALYWYRQSLGQGPEFLIYFQGTGAADDSGLPNDRFFAVRPEGSVSTLKIQRTERGDSAVYLCASSLGLTQETQYFGPGTRLLVL.

This clonotype was observed many times. The CDR3 spells CASSVVGETQYF. The CDR3 bases are TGTGCCAGCAGCGTAGTGGGGGAGACCCAGTACTTC. This chain connects TRBV9 to TRBJ2-5, with no clear D. Per the germline V gene, CDR1 is SGDLS and CDR2 is YYNGEE. This CDR3 comprises 12 residues. Trimming stripped 0 bases from V and 5 bases from J, with 5 bases between.

This clonotype has just a few counts. DNA of the CDR3: TGTGCCAGCAGTGAAGGAAGCGGGATGAGCACCGGGGAGCTGTTTTTT. It yields the protein CASSEGSGMSTGELFF. The chain links TRBV2 to TRBJ2-2; 7 bases line up with TRBD2. CDR1 and CDR2 from the germline V gene are SNHLY and FYNNEI. Germline trimming cut 1 base from V and 4 bases from J; bases unmatched to any gene: 6. This CDR3 region has 16 residues.

This clonotype was recorded at least ten times. The chain combines TRBV11-2 with TRBJ2-5; D is perhaps TRBD2 (6 bases). Trimming removed 2 bases at V and 4 bases at J, with 8 bases between. Per the germline V gene, CDR1 is SGHAT and CDR2 is FQNNGV. This CDR3 has 13 residues. CDR3 in amino acids: CASSLWRGETQYF. CDR3 coding DNA: TGTGCCAGCAGCTTATGGAGGGGAGAGACCCAGTACTTC.

In this sample, this clonotype turned up a few times. The genes are TRBV6-2 or TRBV6-3 and TRBJ1-1, with TRBD1 as a possible D gene (5 bases). The CDR3 loop spans 14 amino acids. With 5 bases removed from V and 4 bases from J, the gap between germline ends came to 14 bases. Germline V CDR1 and CDR2: MNHEY, SVGEGT. Here the CDR3 reads CASSDTRVGTEAFF. CDR3 nucleotide sequence: TGTGCCAGCAGTGACACCAGGGTTGGCACTGAAGCTTTCTTT.

V gene TRBV29-1 combines with J gene TRBJ2-5; possible D gene TRBD2, 5 bases. The V end was cut by 4 bases, the J end by 2 bases, with 20 bases between. The CDR3 runs 16 residues. Germline CDR1 and CDR2: SQVTM and ANQGSEA. CDR3 sequence: CSVVRQRRLPQETQYF. Here the CDR3 DNA reads TGCAGCGTTGTCCGTCAGAGGAGACTACCACAAGAGACCCAGTACTTC.

The chain couples TRBV10-3 to TRBJ2-7; 8 bases are a match to TRBD2. Losses at the gene ends were 6 bases for V and 2 bases for J; bases not matched to a gene: 3. Germline V gene lookup returns CDR1 ENHRY and CDR2 SYGVKD. The CDR3 totals 13 residues. The CDR3 coding sequence is TGTGCCATCAGCCCTAGCGGGCCCTACGAGCAGTACTTC. The encoded protein is CAISPSGPYEQYF.

The CDR3 DNA reads as TGCGCCAGCAGCCAAAACGCTGACTGGCCCTACGAGCAGTACTTC. Residues: CASSQNADWPYEQYF. The J gene is TRBJ2-7, the V gene TRBV4-1; unclear D gene. The CDR3 contains 15 residues. Trimming stripped 2 bases from V and 2 bases from J, with 13 bases between. Germline V lookup: CDR1 MGHRA, CDR2 YSYEKL.

The chain couples TRBV15 to TRBJ2-1; possibly TRBD1 for D (6 bases). CDR1 and CDR2 from the germline V gene are LNHNV and YYDKDF (reference sequence). CDR3 size: 17 residues. V gave up 0 bases and J gave up 7 bases, with 19 bases separating them. The CDR3 loop is CATSRDLATGRVNEQFF. Here the CDR3 DNA reads TGTGCCACCAGCAGAGATTTAGCCACAGGGCGGGTTAATGAGCAGTTCTTC.

This clonotype has only a few counts. The V gene is TRBV12-3 or TRBV12-4, the J gene TRBJ2-7; a weak D match, TRBD2 (5 bases). Deletions cut 7 bases from V and 0 bases from J, with 13 bases between. This CDR3 region has 14 residues. The CDR3 spells CASTSAGVSYEQYF. CDR3 in DNA: TGTGCCAGCACATCTGCCGGGGTCTCCTACGAGCAGTACTTC.